This T cell receptor (beta chain) was recovered during a study of blood T cell repertoires in COVID-19. Germline CDR1 and CDR2: KGHDR and SFDVKD. The CDR3 consists of 14 residues. Trimming took 4 bases from V and 8 from J; bases not matched to a gene: 7. Here immunoSEQ multiplex PCR was the method, and the copy in TCRdb shows in-frame clones only, minus some. The sample holds roughly 180,000 clones, approximately 85% seen once. The chain joins TRBV24-1 to TRBJ1-2, with 9 positions matching TRBD1. This TCR was recovered from a man in his forties or fifties who had recovered from COVID-19. The sample was peripheral blood. CDR3 sequence reads: CATSDRGQGSGYTF. CDR3 in DNA: TGTGCCACCAGTGACCGGGGACAGGGCTCCGGCTACACCTTC.